This is a list of T cell receptor beta chains from one sample in a study of shared clonotypes between healthy human individuals. The method was immunoSEQ multiplex PCR; TCRdb's version includes in-frame clones alone and lacks a portion of them. Seen here are roughly 500,000 clones, roughly 95% observed once, and the top ten hold around 0.067%. Specimen: naive CD4+ T cells sorted from blood. The receptors stem from a woman aged 30 to 39 in good health. Both conserved end residues are part of each CDR3. Each record gives: clone size, V gene, CDR3 protein. Clone size, where shown, is once, few, many, or a class for clones that have expanded.

size: NA; V: TRBV29-1; CDR3: CSVGAGTSGYNEQFF
size: few; V: TRBV27; CDR3: CASSSNNRPQHF
size: NA; V: TRBV6-5; CDR3: CASSPRGTGLYEQYF
size: NA; V: TRBV7-2; CDR3: CASSSNYVRSYEQYF
size: NA; V: TRBV5-1; CDR3: CASSDSGYGGSDTQYF
size: once; V: TRBV9; CDR3: CASSFSGEPHYEQYF
size: once; V: TRBV19; CDR3: CASSISGDMGYGYTF
size: once; V: TRBV7-2; CDR3: CASSARERGSNEQYF
size: NA; V: TRBV29-1; CDR3: CSVEVRQGYEQFF
size: NA; V: TRBV19; CDR3: CASSPGQGSGANVLTF
size: NA; V: TRBV29-1; CDR3: CSVGDRAGAEAFF
size: NA; V: TRBV19; CDR3: CASSIGVVNTEAFF
size: NA; V: TRBV19; CDR3: CASSISSGGDTQYF
size: NA; V: TRBV29-1; CDR3: CSVGADSSYEQYF
size: NA; V: TRBV18; CDR3: CASSQENTGELFF
size: NA; V: TRBV5-4; CDR3: CASSPWGRSSYEQYF
size: NA; V: TRBV19; CDR3: CASSILADSGNTIYF
size: NA; V: TRBV5-1; CDR3: CASSLTGGPYEQYF
size: NA; V: TRBV4-1; CDR3: CASSQEPQVEAFF
size: NA; V: TRBV30; CDR3: CAWSFTGTEAFF
size: NA; V: TRBV7-9; CDR3: CASSSRPTGEEAFF
size: NA; V: TRBV7-2; CDR3: CASRRTLGTGANVLTF
size: NA; V: TRBV6-1; CDR3: CASNRGRMLTETQYF
size: NA; V: TRBV5-1; CDR3: CASSSSGTSGTLSRQFF
size: once; V: TRBV6-1; CDR3: CASSELDTVQYF
size: NA; V: TRBV5-1; CDR3: CASSTRGNTEAFF
size: NA; V: TRBV27; CDR3: CASSWQGAYEQYF